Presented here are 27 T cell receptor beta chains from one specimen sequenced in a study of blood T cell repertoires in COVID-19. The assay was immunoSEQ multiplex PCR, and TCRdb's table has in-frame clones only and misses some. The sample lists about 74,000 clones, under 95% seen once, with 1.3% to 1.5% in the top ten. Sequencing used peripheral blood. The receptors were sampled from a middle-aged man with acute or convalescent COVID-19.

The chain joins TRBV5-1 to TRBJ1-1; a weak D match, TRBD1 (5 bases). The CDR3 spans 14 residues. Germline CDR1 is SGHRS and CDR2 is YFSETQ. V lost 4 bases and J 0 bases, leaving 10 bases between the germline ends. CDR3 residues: CASSAGHVNTEAFF. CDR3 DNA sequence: TGCGCCAGCAGCGCAGGACACGTGAACACTGAAGCTTTCTTT.

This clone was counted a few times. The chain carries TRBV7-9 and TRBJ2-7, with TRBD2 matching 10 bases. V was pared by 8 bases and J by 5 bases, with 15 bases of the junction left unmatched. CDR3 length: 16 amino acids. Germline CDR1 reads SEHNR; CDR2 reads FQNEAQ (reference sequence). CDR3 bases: TGTGCCAGCGGTAAAAGAGCGGCTAGCGGGAGTAACGAGCAGTACTTC. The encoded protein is CASGKRAASGSNEQYF.

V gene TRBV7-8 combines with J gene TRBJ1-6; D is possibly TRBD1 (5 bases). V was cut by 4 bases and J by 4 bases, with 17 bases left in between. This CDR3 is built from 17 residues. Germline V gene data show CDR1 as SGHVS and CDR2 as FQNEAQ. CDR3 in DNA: TGTGCCAGCAGCTCTGACAGAAGAATATATTATAATTCACCCCTCCACTTT. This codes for CASSSDRRIYYNSPLHF.

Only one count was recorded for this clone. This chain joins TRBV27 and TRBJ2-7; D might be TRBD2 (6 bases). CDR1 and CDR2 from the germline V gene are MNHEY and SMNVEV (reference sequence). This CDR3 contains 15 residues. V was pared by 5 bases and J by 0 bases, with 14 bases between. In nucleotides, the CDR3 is TGTGCCAGCAGTGGCGGGACGGCGAGCTCCTACGAGCAGTACTTC. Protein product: CASSGGTASSYEQYF.

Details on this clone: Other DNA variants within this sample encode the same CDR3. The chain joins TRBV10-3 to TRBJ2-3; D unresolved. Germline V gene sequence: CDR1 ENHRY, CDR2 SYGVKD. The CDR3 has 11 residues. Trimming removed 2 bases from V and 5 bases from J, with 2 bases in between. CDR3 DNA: TGTGCCATCAGTGAGCGAGATACGCAGTATTTT. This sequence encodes CAISERDTQYF.

The CDR3 DNA follows: TGTGCCACCATAGCGGGGGGGTCGAACACCGGGGAGCTGTTTTTT. Amino acid sequence: CATIAGGSNTGELFF. This chain links TRBV15 with TRBJ2-2; 11 bases align to TRBD2. Per germline, CDR1 LNHNV and CDR2 YYDKDF (reference sequence). J was trimmed by 0 bases and V by 7 bases; bases with no gene match: 1. CDR3 length equals 15 residues.

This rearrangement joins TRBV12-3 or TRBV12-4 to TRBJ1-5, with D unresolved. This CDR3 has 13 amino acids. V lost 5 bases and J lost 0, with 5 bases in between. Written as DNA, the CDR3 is TGTGCCAGCAGTGCGTATAGCAATCAGCCCCAGCATTTT. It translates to CASSAYSNQPQHF.

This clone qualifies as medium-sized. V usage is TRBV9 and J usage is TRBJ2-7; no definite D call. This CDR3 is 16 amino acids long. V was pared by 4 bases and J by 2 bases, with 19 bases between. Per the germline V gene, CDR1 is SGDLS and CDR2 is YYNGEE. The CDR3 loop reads CASSPSVKTRPYEQYF. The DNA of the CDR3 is TGTGCCAGCAGCCCTAGTGTCAAAACACGGCCCTACGAGCAGTACTTC.

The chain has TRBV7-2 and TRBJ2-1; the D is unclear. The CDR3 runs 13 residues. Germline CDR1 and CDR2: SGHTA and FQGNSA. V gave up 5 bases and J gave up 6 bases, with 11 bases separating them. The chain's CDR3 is CASSADWLNEQFF. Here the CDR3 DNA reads TGTGCCAGCAGCGCCGACTGGCTCAATGAGCAGTTCTTC.

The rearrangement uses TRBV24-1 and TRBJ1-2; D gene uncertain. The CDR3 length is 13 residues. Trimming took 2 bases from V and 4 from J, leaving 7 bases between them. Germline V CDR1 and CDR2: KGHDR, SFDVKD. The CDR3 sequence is CATSDSGIYGYTF. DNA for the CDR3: TGTGCCACCAGTGATTCGGGAATCTATGGCTACACCTTC.

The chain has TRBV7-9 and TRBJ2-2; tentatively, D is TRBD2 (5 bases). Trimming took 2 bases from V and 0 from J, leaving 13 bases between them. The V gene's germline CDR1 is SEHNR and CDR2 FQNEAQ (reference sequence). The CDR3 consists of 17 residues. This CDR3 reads CASSLPGAGTNTGELFF. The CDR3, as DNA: TGTGCCAGCAGCTTACCGGGTGCCGGGACGAACACCGGGGAGCTGTTTTTT.

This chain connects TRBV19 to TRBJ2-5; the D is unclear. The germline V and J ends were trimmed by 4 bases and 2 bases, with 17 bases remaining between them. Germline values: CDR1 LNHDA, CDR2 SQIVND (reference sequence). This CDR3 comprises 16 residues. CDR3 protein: CASSTYSSAYQETQYF. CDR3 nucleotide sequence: TGTGCCAGTAGTACCTACTCGTCCGCTTATCAAGAGACCCAGTACTTC.

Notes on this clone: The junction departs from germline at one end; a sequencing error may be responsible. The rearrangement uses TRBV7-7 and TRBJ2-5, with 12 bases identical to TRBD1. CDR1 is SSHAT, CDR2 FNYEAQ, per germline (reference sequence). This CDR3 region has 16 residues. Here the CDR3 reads CASSSPGQGAGETQYF. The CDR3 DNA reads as TGTGCTAGCAGCTCCCCGGGACAGGGGGCGGGAGAGACCCAGTACTTC. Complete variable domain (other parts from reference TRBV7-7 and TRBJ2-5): GAGVSQSPRYKVTKRGQDVTLRCDPISSHATLYWYQQALGQGPEFLTYFNYEAQPDKSGLPSDRFSAERPEGSISTLTIQRTEQRDSAMYRCASSSPGQGAGETQYFGPGTRLLVL.

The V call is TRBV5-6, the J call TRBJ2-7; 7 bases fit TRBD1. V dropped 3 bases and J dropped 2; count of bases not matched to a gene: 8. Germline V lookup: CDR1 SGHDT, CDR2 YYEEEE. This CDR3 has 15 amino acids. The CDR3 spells CASSSGQLNAYEQYF. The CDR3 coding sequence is TGTGCCAGCAGCTCGGGACAGTTGAATGCCTACGAGCAGTACTTC.

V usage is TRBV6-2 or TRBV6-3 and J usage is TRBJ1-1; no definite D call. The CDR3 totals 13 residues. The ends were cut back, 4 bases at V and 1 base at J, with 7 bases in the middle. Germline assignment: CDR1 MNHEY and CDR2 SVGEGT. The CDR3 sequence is CASSFPGNTEAFF. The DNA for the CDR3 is TGTGCCAGCAGTTTCCCCGGGAACACTGAAGCTTTCTTT.

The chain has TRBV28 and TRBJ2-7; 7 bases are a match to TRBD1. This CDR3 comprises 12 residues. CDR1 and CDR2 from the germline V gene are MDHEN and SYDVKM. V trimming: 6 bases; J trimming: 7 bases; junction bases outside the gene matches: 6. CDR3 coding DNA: TGTGCCAGCAGCAAGGGGGCTGGGGAGCAGTACGTC. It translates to CASSKGAGEQYV.

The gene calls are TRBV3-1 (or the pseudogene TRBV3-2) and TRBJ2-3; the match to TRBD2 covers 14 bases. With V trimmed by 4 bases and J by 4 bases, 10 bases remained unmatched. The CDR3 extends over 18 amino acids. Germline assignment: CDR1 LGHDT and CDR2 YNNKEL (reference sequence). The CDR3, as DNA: TGTGCCAGCAGCCTACACGGACTAGCGGGGGGAGTTGCAGATACGCAGTATTTT. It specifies CASSLHGLAGGVADTQYF.

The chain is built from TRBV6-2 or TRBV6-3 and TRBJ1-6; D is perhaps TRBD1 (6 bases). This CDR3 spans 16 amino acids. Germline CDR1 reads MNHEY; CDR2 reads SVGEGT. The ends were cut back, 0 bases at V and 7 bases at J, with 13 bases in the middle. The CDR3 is CASSYSGQGPNSPLHF. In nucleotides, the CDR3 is TGTGCCAGCAGTTACTCAGGGCAGGGGCCGAATTCACCCCTCCACTTT.

The CDR3 loop is CASSLDRSSNQPQHF. CDR3 DNA sequence: TGTGCCAGCAGCCTTGACAGGTCGAGCAATCAGCCCCAGCATTTT. This chain connects TRBV5-5 to TRBJ1-5, with D tentatively TRBD1 (6 bases). CDR1 is SGHKS, CDR2 YYEKEE, per germline (reference sequence). This CDR3 has 15 residues. V was clipped by 4 bases and J by 1 base, with 12 bases between them. Using reference TRBV5-5 and TRBJ1-5 for the parts outside the CDR3, the full variable domain is DAGVTQSPTHLIKTRGQQVTLRCSPISGHKSVSWYQQVLGQGPQFIFQYYEKEERGRGNFPDRFSARQFPNYSSELNVNALLLGDSALYLCASSLDRSSNQPQHFGDGTRLSIL.

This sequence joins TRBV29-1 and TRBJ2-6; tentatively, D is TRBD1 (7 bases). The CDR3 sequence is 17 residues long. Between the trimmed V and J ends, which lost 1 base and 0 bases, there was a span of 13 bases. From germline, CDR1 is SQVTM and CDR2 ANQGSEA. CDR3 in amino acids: CSVEVRGAYSGANVLTF. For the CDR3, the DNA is TGCAGCGTTGAAGTCAGGGGGGCCTACTCTGGGGCCAACGTCCTGACTTTC.

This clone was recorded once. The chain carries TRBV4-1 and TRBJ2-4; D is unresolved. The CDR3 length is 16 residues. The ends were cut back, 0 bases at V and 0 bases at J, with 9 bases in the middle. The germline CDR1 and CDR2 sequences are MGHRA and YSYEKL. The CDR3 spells CASSQEAQLAKNIQYF. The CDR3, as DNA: TGCGCCAGCAGCCAAGAGGCACAGCTAGCCAAAAACATTCAGTACTTC.

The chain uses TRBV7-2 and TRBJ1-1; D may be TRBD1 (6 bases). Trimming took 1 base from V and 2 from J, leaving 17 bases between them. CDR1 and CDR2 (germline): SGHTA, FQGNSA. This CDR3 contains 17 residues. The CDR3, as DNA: TGTGCCAGCAGCTTAGTGGCGGGACGGGGGGCTAACACTGAAGCTTTCTTT. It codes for CASSLVAGRGANTEAFF.

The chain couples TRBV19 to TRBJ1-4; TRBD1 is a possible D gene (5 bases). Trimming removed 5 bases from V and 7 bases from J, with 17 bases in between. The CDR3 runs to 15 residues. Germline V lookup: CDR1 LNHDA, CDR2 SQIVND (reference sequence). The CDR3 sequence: CASSGPGGISEKLFF. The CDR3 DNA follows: TGTGCCAGTAGTGGGCCCGGGGGGATCAGTGAAAAACTGTTTTTT. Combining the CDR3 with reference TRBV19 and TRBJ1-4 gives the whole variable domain DGGITQSPKYLFRKEGQNVTLSCEQNLNHDAMYWYRQDPGQGLRLIYYSQIVNDFQKGDIAEGYSVSREKKESFPLTVTSAQKNPTAFYLCASSGPGGISEKLFFGSGTQLSVL.

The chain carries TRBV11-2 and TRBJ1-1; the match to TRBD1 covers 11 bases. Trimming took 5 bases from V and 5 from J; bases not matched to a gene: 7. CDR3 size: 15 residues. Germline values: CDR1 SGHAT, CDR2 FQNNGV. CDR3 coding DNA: TGTGCCAGCAGCCTCGGGACAGGGGGGGGGACTGAAGCTTTCTTT. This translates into CASSLGTGGGTEAFF. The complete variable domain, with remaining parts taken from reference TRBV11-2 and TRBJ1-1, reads EAGVAQSPRYKIIEKRQSVAFWCNPISGHATLYWYQQILGQGPKLLIQFQNNGVVDDSQLPKDRFSAERLKGVDSTLKIQPAKLEDSAVYLCASSLGTGGGTEAFFGQGTRLTVV.

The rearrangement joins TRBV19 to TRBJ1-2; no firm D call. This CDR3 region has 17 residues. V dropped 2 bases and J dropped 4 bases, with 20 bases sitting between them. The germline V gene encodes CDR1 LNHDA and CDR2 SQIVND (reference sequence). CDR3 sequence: CASSIRAAGLRTYGYTF. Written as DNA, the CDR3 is TGTGCCAGTAGTATACGAGCAGCGGGTCTACGTACCTATGGCTACACCTTC.

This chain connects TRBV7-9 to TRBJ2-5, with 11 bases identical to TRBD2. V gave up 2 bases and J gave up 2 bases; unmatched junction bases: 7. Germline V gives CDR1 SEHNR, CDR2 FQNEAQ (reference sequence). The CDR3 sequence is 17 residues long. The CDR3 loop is CASSLTLGLAVQETQYF. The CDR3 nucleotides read TGTGCCAGCAGCTTAACCCTGGGACTAGCGGTACAAGAGACCCAGTACTTC.

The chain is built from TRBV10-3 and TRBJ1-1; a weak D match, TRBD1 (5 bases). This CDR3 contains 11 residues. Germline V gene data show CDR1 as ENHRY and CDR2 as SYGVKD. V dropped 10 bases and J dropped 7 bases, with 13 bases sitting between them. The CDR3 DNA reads TGTGCCACCCGCGACAGCAATGAAGCTTTCTTT. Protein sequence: CATRDSNEAFF.